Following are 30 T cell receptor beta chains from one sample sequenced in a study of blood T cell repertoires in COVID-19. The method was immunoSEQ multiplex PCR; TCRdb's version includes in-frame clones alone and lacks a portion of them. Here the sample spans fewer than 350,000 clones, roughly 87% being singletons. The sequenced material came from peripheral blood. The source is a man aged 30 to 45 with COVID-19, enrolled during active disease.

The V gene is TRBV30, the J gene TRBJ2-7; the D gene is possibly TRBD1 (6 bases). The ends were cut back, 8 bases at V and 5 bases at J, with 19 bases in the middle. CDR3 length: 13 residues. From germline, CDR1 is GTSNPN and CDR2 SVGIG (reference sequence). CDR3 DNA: TGTGCCAGGAATGGACAGCTCCGGGACGAGCAGTACTTC. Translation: CARNGQLRDEQYF.

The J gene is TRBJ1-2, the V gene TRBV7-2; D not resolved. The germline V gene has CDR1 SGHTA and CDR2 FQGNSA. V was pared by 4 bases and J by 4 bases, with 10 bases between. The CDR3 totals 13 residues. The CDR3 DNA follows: TGTGCCAGCAGCTCCCCTCCTTTCTATGGCTACACCTTC. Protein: CASSSPPFYGYTF.

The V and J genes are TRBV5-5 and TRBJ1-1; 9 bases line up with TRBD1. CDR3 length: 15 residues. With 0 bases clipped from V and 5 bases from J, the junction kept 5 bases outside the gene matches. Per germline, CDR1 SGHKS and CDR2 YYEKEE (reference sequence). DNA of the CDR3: TGTGCCAGCAGCTTGGCGGGACAGGGAAGGACTGAAGCTTTCTTT. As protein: CASSLAGQGRTEAFF.

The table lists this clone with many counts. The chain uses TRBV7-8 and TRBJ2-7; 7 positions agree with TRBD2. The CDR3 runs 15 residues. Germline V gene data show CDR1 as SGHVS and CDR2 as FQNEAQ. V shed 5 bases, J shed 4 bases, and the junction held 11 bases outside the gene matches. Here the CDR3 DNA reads TGTGCCAGCAGCCCTGAGGGAGGGCCGAATTACGAGCAGTACTTC. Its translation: CASSPEGGPNYEQYF.

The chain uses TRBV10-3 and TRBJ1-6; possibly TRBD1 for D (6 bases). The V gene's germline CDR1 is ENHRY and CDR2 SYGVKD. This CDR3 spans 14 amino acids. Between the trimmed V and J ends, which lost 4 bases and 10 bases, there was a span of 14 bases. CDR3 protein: CAISGAQGSSPLHF. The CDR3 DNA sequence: TGTGCCATCAGTGGGGCTCAGGGGTCCTCACCCCTCCACTTT.

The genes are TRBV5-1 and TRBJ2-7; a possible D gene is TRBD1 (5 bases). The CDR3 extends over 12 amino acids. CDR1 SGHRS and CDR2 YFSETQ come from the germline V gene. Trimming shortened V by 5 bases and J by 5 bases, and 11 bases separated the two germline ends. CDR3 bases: TGCGCCAGCAGTGGGGCGGCGGACGAGCAGTACTTC. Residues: CASSGAADEQYF. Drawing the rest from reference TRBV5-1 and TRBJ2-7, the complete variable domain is KAGVTQTPRYLIKTRGQQVTLSCSPISGHRSVSWYQQTPGQGLQFLFEYFSETQRNKGNFPGRFSGRQFSNSRSEMNVSTLELGDSALYLCASSGAADEQYFGPGTRLTVT.

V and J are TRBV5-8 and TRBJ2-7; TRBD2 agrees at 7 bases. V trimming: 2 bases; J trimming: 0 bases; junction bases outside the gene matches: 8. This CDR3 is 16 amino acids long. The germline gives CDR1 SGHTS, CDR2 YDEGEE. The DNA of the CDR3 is TGTGCCAGCAGCTTAGATAAGGGAGGGAGCTCCTACGAGCAGTACTTC. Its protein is CASSLDKGGSSYEQYF. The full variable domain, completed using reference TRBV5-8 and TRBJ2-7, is EAGVTQSPTHLIKTRGQQATLRCSPISGHTSVYWYQQALGLGLQFLLWYDEGEERNRGNFPPRFSGRQFPNYSSELNVNALELEDSALYLCASSLDKGGSSYEQYFGPGTRLTVT.

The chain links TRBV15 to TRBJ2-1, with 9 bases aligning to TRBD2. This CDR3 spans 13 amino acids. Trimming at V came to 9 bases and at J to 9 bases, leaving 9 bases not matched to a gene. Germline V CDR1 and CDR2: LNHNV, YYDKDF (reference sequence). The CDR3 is CATDSGTSPEQFF. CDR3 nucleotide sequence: TGTGCCACAGACTCCGGGACTAGCCCTGAGCAGTTCTTC.

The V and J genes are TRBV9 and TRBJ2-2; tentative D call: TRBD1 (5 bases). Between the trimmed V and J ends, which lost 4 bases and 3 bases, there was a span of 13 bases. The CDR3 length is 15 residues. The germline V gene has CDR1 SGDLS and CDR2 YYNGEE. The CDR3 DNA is TGTGCCAGCAGCTTAGGGGTAGGAGACACCGGGGAGCTGTTTTTT. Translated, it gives CASSLGVGDTGELFF. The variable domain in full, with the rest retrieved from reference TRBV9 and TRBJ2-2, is DSGVTQTPKHLITATGQRVTLRCSPRSGDLSVYWYQQSLDQGLQFLIQYYNGEERAKGNILERFSAQQFPDLHSELNLSSLELGDSALYFCASSLGVGDTGELFFGEGSRLTVL.

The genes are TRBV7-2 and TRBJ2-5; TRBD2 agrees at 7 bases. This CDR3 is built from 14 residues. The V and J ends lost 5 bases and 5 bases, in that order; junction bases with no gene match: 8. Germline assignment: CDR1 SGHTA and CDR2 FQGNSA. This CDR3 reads CASSPKTSWETQYF. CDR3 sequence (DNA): TGTGCCAGCAGCCCCAAGACTAGCTGGGAGACCCAGTACTTC.

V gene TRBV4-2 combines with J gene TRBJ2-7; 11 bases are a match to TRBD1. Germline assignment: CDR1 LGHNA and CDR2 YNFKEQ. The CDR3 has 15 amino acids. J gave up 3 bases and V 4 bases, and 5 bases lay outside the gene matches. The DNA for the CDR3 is TGTGCCAGCAGCCGACCGGGACAGGGGGGCTACGAGCAGTACTTC. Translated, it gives CASSRPGQGGYEQYF.

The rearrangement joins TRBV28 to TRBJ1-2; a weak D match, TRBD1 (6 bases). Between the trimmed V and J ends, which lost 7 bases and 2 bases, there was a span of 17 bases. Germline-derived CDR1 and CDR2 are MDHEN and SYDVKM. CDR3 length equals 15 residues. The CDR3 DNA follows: TGTGCCAGCACTTCTCCGGGGCAGGGGAACTATGGCTACACCTTC. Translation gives CASTSPGQGNYGYTF.

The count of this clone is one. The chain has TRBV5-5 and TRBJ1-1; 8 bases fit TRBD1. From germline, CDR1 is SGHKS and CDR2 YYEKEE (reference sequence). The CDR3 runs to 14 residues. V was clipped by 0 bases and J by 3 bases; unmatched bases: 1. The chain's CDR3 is CASSLAGGYTEAFF. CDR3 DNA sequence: TGTGCCAGCAGCTTGGCAGGGGGCTACACTGAAGCTTTCTTT.

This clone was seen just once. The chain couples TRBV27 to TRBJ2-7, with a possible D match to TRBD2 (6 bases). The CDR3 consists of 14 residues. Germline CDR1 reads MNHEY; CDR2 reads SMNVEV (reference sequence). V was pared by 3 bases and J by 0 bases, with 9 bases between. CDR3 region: CASSLVEGSYEQYF. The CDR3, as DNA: TGTGCCAGCAGTTTGGTGGAGGGCTCCTACGAGCAGTACTTC.

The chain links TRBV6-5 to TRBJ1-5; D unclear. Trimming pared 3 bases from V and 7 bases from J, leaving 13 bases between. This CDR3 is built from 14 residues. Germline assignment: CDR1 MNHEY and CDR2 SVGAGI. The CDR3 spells CASSYNSGVQPQHF. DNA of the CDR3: TGTGCCAGCAGTTATAATTCCGGAGTGCAGCCCCAGCATTTT.

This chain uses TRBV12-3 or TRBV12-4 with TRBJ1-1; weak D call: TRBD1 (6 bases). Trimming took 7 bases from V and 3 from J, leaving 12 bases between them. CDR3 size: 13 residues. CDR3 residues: CASTLQGHTEAFF. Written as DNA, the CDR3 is TGTGCCAGCACCTTGCAGGGGCACACTGAAGCTTTCTTT.

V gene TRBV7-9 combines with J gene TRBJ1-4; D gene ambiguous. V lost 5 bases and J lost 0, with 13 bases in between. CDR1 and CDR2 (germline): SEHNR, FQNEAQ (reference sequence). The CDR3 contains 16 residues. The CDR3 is CASSLLTEPTNEKLFF. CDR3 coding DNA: TGTGCCAGCAGCCTACTTACAGAGCCAACTAATGAAAAACTGTTTTTT.

CDR3 region: CASSQEGSGGADLLHTQYF. In DNA form, the CDR3 reads TGTGCCAGCAGCCAAGAGGGGTCCGGGGGGGCGGATCTCCTACATACGCAGTATTTT. The chain couples TRBV4-2 to TRBJ2-3, with 8 bases identical to TRBD2. The CDR3 totals 19 residues. Germline V CDR1 and CDR2: LGHNA, YNFKEQ. The ends lost 0 bases at V and 7 bases at J; junction bases unmatched: 18.

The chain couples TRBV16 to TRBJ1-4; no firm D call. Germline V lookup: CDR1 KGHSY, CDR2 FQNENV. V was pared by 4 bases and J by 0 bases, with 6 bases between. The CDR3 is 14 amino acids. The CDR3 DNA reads TGTGCCAGCAGCCTAACAGCAACTAATGAAAAACTGTTTTTT. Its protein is CASSLTATNEKLFF.

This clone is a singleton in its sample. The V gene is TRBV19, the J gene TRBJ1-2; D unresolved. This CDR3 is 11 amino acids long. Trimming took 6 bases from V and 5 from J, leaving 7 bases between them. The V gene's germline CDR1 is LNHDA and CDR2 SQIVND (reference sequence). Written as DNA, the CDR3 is TGTGCCAGTAGGCGGGAATATGGCTACACCTTC. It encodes CASRREYGYTF.

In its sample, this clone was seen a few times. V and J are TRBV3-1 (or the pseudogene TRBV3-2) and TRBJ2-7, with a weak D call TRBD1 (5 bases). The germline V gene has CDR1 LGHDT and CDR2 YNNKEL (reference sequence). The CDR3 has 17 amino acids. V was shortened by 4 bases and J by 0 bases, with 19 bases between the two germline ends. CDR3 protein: CASSRAPGIFSSYEQYF. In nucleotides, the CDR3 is TGTGCCAGCAGCCGAGCCCCAGGGATTTTTAGCTCCTACGAGCAGTACTTC.

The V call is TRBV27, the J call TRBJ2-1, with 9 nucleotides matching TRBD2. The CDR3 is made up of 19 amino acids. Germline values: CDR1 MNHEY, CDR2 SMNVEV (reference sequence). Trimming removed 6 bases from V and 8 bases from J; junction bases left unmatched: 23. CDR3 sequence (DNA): TGTGCCAGCAGCTCATACTTAAAACGGGACAGCGGGAGGCGGGATGAGCAGTTCTTC. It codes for CASSSYLKRDSGRRDEQFF.

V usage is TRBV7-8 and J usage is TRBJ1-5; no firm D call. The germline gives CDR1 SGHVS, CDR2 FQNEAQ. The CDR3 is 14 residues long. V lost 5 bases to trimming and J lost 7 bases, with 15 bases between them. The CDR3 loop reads CASSLSWVGQPQHF. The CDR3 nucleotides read TGTGCCAGCAGCCTCAGCTGGGTCGGGCAGCCCCAGCATTTT.

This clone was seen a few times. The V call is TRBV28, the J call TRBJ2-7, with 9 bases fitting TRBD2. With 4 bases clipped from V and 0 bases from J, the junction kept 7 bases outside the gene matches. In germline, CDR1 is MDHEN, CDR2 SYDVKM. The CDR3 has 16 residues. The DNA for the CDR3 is TGTGCCAGCAGTTCCGCTAGCGGGACAGCCTCCTACGAGCAGTACTTC. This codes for CASSSASGTASYEQYF.

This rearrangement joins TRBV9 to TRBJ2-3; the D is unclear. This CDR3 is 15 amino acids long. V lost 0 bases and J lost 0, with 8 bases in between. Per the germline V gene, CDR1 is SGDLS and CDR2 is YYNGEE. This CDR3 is CASSVGTLSTDTQYF. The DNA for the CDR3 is TGTGCCAGCAGCGTAGGCACTCTAAGCACAGATACGCAGTATTTT.

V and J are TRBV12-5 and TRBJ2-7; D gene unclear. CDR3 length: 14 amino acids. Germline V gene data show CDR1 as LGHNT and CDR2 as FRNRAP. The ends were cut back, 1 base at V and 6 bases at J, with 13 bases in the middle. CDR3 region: CASGLGRHPFEQYF. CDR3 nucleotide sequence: TGTGCTAGTGGTTTGGGCAGGCACCCGTTCGAGCAGTACTTC.

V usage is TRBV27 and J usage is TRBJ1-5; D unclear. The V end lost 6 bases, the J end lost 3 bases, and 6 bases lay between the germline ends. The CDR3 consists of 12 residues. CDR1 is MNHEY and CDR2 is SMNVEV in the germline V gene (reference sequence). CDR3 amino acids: CASSGNNQPQHF. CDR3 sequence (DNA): TGTGCCAGCAGCGGGAACAATCAGCCCCAGCATTTT.

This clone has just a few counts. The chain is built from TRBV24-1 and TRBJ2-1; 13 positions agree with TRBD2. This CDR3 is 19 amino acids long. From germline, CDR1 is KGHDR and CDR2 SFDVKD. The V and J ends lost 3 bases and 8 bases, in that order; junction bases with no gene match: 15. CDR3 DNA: TGTGCCACCAGTGATCCGCCAAGCAAACTAGCGGGAGGGCGCGATGAGCAGTTCTTC. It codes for CATSDPPSKLAGGRDEQFF.

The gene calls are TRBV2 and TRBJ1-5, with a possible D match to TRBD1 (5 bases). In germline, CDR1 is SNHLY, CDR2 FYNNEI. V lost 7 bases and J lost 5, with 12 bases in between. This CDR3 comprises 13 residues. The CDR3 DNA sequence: TGTGCCAGCATGGGGCGGGAGCATCAGCCCCAGCATTTT. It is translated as CASMGREHQPQHF. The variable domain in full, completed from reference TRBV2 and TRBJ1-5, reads EPEVTQTPSHQVTQMGQEVILRCVPISNHLYFYWYRQILGQKVEFLVSFYNNEISEKSEIFDDQFSVERPDGSNFTLKIRSTKLEDSAMYFCASMGREHQPQHFGDGTRLSIL.

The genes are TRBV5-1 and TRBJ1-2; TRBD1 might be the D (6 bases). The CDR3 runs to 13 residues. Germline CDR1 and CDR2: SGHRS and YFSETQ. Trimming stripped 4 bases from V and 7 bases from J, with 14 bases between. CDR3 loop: CASSTGLSSGYTF. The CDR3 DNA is TGCGCCAGCAGCACAGGGTTATCAAGTGGCTACACCTTC.